The 32 T cell receptor beta chains below were found in one sample sequenced in a study of shared clonotypes between healthy human individuals. CD45RO-negative cells were positively selected for CCR7, leaving out terminally differentiated effector memory CD45RA+ cells. This table comes from immunoSEQ multiplex PCR, and its TCRdb copy is limited to in-frame clones, with some not included. Of a few million clones in the sample, 85% to 95% were seen once. The sequencing input was naive CD8+ T cells from PBMCs. The receptor set was obtained from a man aged 18 to 30 in good health. Some clones in this sample may be carry-over from other donors' samples.

V and J are TRBV27 and TRBJ2-5; 11 positions match TRBD2. Germline CDR1 is MNHEY and CDR2 is SMNVEV (reference sequence). The CDR3 sequence is 15 residues long. Trimming removed 6 bases from V and 5 bases from J; junction bases left unmatched: 8. CDR3 in amino acids: CASRGLAGGFETQYF. The CDR3 nucleotides read TGTGCCAGCAGAGGGCTAGCGGGAGGTTTCGAGACCCAGTACTTC.

The chain links TRBV6-4 to TRBJ1-5, with 8 bases fitting TRBD1. Trimming at V came to 4 bases and at J to 1 base, leaving 0 bases not matched to a gene. Germline values: CDR1 MRHNA, CDR2 SNTAGT. This CDR3 is 14 amino acids long. The CDR3 DNA reads TGTGCCAGCAGTGGACAGGGGAGCAATCAGCCCCAGCATTTT. This sequence encodes CASSGQGSNQPQHF.

This rearrangement joins TRBV28 to TRBJ2-1, with 11 bases that match TRBD2. Per the germline V gene, CDR1 is MDHEN and CDR2 is SYDVKM. Trimming removed 8 bases from V and 3 bases from J; junction bases left unmatched: 3. This CDR3 has 14 amino acids. This CDR3 reads CASETSGNYNEQFF. The CDR3 region has the DNA TGTGCCAGCGAGACTAGCGGGAACTACAATGAGCAGTTCTTC. The entire variable domain, with the rest obtained from reference TRBV28 and TRBJ2-1, is as follows: DVKVTQSSRYLVKRTGEKVFLECVQDMDHENMFWYRQDPGLGLRLIYFSYDVKMKEKGDIPEGYSVSREKKERFSLILESASTNQTSMYLCASETSGNYNEQFFGPGTRLTVL.

This CDR3 reads CSVVWGGIYNEQFF. In nucleotides, the CDR3 is TGCAGCGTTGTCTGGGGGGGTATCTACAATGAGCAGTTCTTC. The chain combines TRBV29-1 with TRBJ2-1; TRBD2 aligns across 7 bases. Germline CDR1 and CDR2: SQVTM and ANQGSEA. J was trimmed by 3 bases and V by 4 bases; bases with no gene match: 6. The CDR3 extends over 14 amino acids.

The chain couples TRBV15 to TRBJ2-1, with D unresolved. Trimming stripped 3 bases from V and 0 bases from J, with 6 bases between. Germline V gene data show CDR1 as LNHNV and CDR2 as YYDKDF (reference sequence). The CDR3 runs to 14 residues. CDR3 nucleotide sequence: TGTGCCACCAGCAGTGTCACCTCCTACAATGAGCAGTTCTTC. This translates into CATSSVTSYNEQFF.

In DNA form, the CDR3 reads TGCGCCAGCAGCCCAACTAGGGGGAGTGAGACCCAGTACTTC. This sequence encodes CASSPTRGSETQYF. The chain couples TRBV5-1 to TRBJ2-5, with D perhaps matching TRBD1 (6 bases). V was trimmed by 4 bases and J by 5 bases, leaving 15 bases between them. The CDR3 runs to 14 residues. Per germline, CDR1 SGHRS and CDR2 YFSETQ.

V is TRBV27 and J is TRBJ1-2; D is perhaps TRBD1 (5 bases). The CDR3 extends over 14 amino acids. Germline values: CDR1 MNHEY, CDR2 SMNVEV (reference sequence). The V end lost 6 bases, the J end lost 6 bases, and 17 bases lay between the germline ends. The CDR3 DNA is TGTGCCAGCAGATCCTGGGAGTCGGGGGATGGCTACACCTTC. The encoded protein is CASRSWESGDGYTF.

Comment on this clone: Other DNA sequences in this sample translate to the same CDR3. J is TRBJ2-7 and V is TRBV15, with D possibly matching TRBD1 (5 bases). Germline CDR1 LNHNV, CDR2 YYDKDF (reference sequence). The CDR3 length is 13 residues. V was pared by 3 bases and J by 2 bases, with 8 bases between. In DNA form, the CDR3 reads TGTGCCACCAGCAGGGGGCTAACCTACGAGCAGTACTTC. Translating it yields CATSRGLTYEQYF.

This chain connects TRBV4-1 to TRBJ2-3; D may correspond to TRBD1 or TRBD2 (5 bases each). This CDR3 region has 13 residues. Trimming removed 4 bases from V and 6 bases from J, with 11 bases in between. Germline loops: CDR1 MGHRA, CDR2 YSYEKL. CDR3 amino acids: CASSPVRGDTQYF. The CDR3 nucleotides read TGCGCCAGCAGCCCCGTCCGGGGCGATACGCAGTATTTT.

Concerning this clone itself: The same CDR3 can be traced to other DNA sequences in this sample. The V call is TRBV7-3, the J call TRBJ2-7; either TRBD1 or TRBD2 may supply D (5 bases each). Per the germline V gene, CDR1 is SGHTA and CDR2 is FQGTGA. Trimming cost V 2 bases and J 1 base, with 9 bases left between them. This CDR3 contains 14 residues. The CDR3 sequence is CASSLGGQSYEQYF. CDR3 coding DNA: TGTGCCAGCAGCTTAGGAGGACAATCCTACGAGCAGTACTTC.

The chain has TRBV28 and TRBJ2-5, with 12 bases fitting TRBD2. This CDR3 spans 18 amino acids. CDR1 MDHEN and CDR2 SYDVKM come from the germline V gene. Trimming cost V 1 base and J 3 bases; bases outside gene matches: 9. The CDR3: CASSLSRFASGREETQYF. In nucleotides, the CDR3 is TGTGCCAGCAGTTTATCCCGTTTCGCTAGCGGGAGGGAAGAGACCCAGTACTTC.

The J gene is TRBJ2-5, the V gene TRBV5-1; possibly TRBD1 for D (6 bases). Trimming removed 0 bases at V and 5 bases at J, with 17 bases between. The CDR3 totals 16 residues. Germline assignment: CDR1 SGHRS and CDR2 YFSETQ. The CDR3 spells CASSLAQGIYAETQYF. Written as DNA, the CDR3 is TGCGCCAGCAGCTTGGCCCAGGGGATTTATGCGGAGACCCAGTACTTC.

The V call is TRBV4-3, the J call TRBJ1-4; D is unclear. Per germline, CDR1 LGHNA and CDR2 YSLEER. V shed 0 bases and J shed 2 bases, with 19 bases lying between them. The CDR3 sequence is 19 residues long. In DNA, the CDR3 is TGCGCCAGCAGCCAAGATTGGCAGAGAAGCCTTCGGACTAATGAAAAACTGTTTTTT. It specifies CASSQDWQRSLRTNEKLFF.

Concerning this clone itself: Other DNA sequences within the sample encode an identical CDR3. The V gene is TRBV2, the J gene TRBJ2-1, with a weak D call TRBD2 (6 bases). The CDR3 has 15 residues. Trimming left V 2 bases short and J 0 bases short, with 8 bases between. Germline CDR1 is SNHLY and CDR2 is FYNNEI. This CDR3 reads CASSEPGSSYNEQFF. In DNA, the CDR3 is TGTGCCAGCAGTGAACCCGGGAGCTCCTACAATGAGCAGTTCTTC.

The J gene is TRBJ1-2, the V gene TRBV6-5; D call uncertain. Germline CDR1 is MNHEY and CDR2 is SVGAGI. With 0 bases removed from V and 10 bases from J, the gap between germline ends came to 12 bases. The CDR3 runs to 13 residues. The CDR3 here is CASSYSATMDYTF. Written as DNA, the CDR3 is TGTGCCAGCAGTTACTCTGCGACTATGGACTACACCTTC.

The chain couples TRBV25-1 to TRBJ1-3, with TRBD1 matching over 9 bases. Germline CDR1 MGHDK, CDR2 SYGVNS. This CDR3 is built from 16 residues. V lost 3 bases, J lost 5 bases, and 8 bases stayed unmatched. The CDR3 region has the DNA TGTGCCAGCAGTGATCAGTACGGGACAGGGAGAAACACCATATATTTT. Protein sequence: CASSDQYGTGRNTIYF.

The genes are TRBV27 and TRBJ2-7; maybe TRBD1 (5 bases). Per the germline V gene, CDR1 is MNHEY and CDR2 is SMNVEV (reference sequence). V was pared by 3 bases and J by 5 bases, with 14 bases between. The CDR3 extends over 14 amino acids. The CDR3 loop is CASSFLGAPDEQYF. Written as DNA, the CDR3 is TGTGCCAGCAGTTTTTTAGGGGCCCCCGACGAGCAGTACTTC.

V is TRBV19 and J is TRBJ1-1; D is possibly TRBD1 (6 bases). The V gene's germline CDR1 is LNHDA and CDR2 SQIVND (reference sequence). CDR3 length equals 16 residues. Trimming removed 1 base at V and 0 bases at J, with 12 bases between. In nucleotides, the CDR3 is TGTGCCAGTAGTATAGGTAGACAGGTACTGAACACTGAAGCTTTCTTT. It codes for CASSIGRQVLNTEAFF.

The V gene is TRBV4-1, the J gene TRBJ1-1; a weak D match, TRBD1 (6 bases). Trimming left V 1 base short and J 8 bases short, with 14 bases between. There are 14 residues in the CDR3. Germline CDR1 and CDR2: MGHRA and YSYEKL. The CDR3 DNA is TGCGCCAGCAGCCAAGTCCAGGGGCTGTTGGAAGCTTTCTTT. Protein product: CASSQVQGLLEAFF.

The rearrangement links TRBV27 to TRBJ2-7, with D possibly TRBD1 on 6 matching bases. The CDR3 runs 16 residues. Germline V lookup: CDR1 MNHEY, CDR2 SMNVEV (reference sequence). V gave up 5 bases and J gave up 2 bases, with 19 bases separating them. The CDR3 DNA is TGTGCCAGCAGTAAAATCACCAGGGGACCAACCTACGAGCAGTACTTC. Translated, it gives CASSKITRGPTYEQYF.

The chain recombines TRBV28 with TRBJ2-1; maybe TRBD2 (6 bases). The CDR3 is 14 amino acids. CDR1 and CDR2 (germline): MDHEN, SYDVKM. V dropped 5 bases and J dropped 7 bases, with 15 bases sitting between them. This chain's CDR3 is CASSISRAGNEQFF. DNA of the CDR3: TGTGCCAGCAGTATATCAAGGGCGGGAAATGAGCAGTTCTTC.

The chain links TRBV13 to TRBJ1-1; 7 nucleotides align to TRBD1. Looked up from germline, CDR1 is PRHDT and CDR2 is FYEKMQ (reference sequence). After removal of 7 bases from V and 11 bases from J, the junction contained 13 bases not matched to a gene. The CDR3 contains 13 residues. CDR3 residues: CASIGEDRTKAFF. As DNA, the CDR3 is TGTGCCAGCATTGGTGAGGACAGGACCAAGGCTTTCTTT.

The gene calls are TRBV4-2 and TRBJ2-7, with D possibly TRBD2 on 6 matching bases. The CDR3 has 15 residues. CDR1 and CDR2 from the germline V gene are LGHNA and YNFKEQ. Between the trimmed V and J ends, which lost 4 bases and 3 bases, there was a span of 16 bases. CDR3 DNA sequence: TGTGCCAGCAGCCGAGCGGAGGGCCGGGACTACGAGCAGTACTTC. Translated, it gives CASSRAEGRDYEQYF.

The rearrangement joins TRBV21-1 to TRBJ2-7; the D call in the table, TRBD1, was not verified against the DNA. TRBV21-1 is reported as a pseudogene. The length of the CDR3 is 14 residues. CDR3 bases: TGTGCCAGCAGCGGTACAGGGGGCACGTACGAGCAGTACTTC. It yields the protein CASSGTGGTYEQYF.

The chain joins TRBV6-1 to TRBJ2-7; 8 bases match TRBD1. The junction had 5 bases not matched to a gene; V was cut back by 10 bases and J by 0 bases. The germline V gene has CDR1 MNHNS and CDR2 SASEGT. The CDR3 totals 13 residues. CDR3 protein: CATGQGTSYEQYF. CDR3 in DNA: TGTGCCACCGGACAGGGAACCTCCTACGAGCAGTACTTC.

The V gene is TRBV2, the J gene TRBJ2-3; TRBD2 agrees at 11 bases. Unmatched junction bases numbered 4, after V lost 3 bases and J lost 2 bases. Germline V lookup: CDR1 SNHLY, CDR2 FYNNEI. CDR3 length: 16 residues. CDR3 nucleotides: TGTGCCAGCAGTGATAGACTAGCGGGACCCACAGATACGCAGTATTTT. This gives the protein CASSDRLAGPTDTQYF.

The J gene is TRBJ2-5, the V gene TRBV28; tentatively, D is TRBD2 (6 bases). V dropped 7 bases and J dropped 1 base, with 13 bases sitting between them. Germline V lookup: CDR1 MDHEN, CDR2 SYDVKM. The CDR3 totals 14 residues. The CDR3 DNA follows: TGTGCCAGCACTCCCCGGGACTTCCAAGAGACCCAGTACTTC. Translating gives CASTPRDFQETQYF. Together with reference TRBV28 and TRBJ2-5, the CDR3 gives the full variable domain: DVKVTQSSRYLVKRTGEKVFLECVQDMDHENMFWYRQDPGLGLRLIYFSYDVKMKEKGDIPEGYSVSREKKERFSLILESASTNQTSMYLCASTPRDFQETQYFGPGTRLLVL.

This clone was detected once. The V and J genes are TRBV6-6 and TRBJ1-1; D remains unclear. Germline assignment: CDR1 MNHNY and CDR2 SVGAGI (reference sequence). Trimming left V 0 bases short and J 4 bases short, with 12 bases between. There are 15 residues in the CDR3. DNA of the CDR3: TGTGCCAGCAGTTACTCGAAATCAGATGCCACTGAAGCTTTCTTT. Its protein is CASSYSKSDATEAFF.

The V gene is TRBV9, the J gene TRBJ2-1; D remains unclear. The V end was cut by 0 bases, the J end by 8 bases, with 15 bases between. This CDR3 comprises 15 residues. Germline assignment: CDR1 SGDLS and CDR2 YYNGEE. CDR3 loop: CASSVDLLRSDEQFF. The CDR3 DNA is TGTGCCAGCAGCGTAGATTTACTCCGCAGCGATGAGCAGTTCTTC.

This clone was found a few times. Other DNA sequences from this sample encode an identical CDR3 as well. The CDR3 region has the DNA TGTGCCAGCAGCGTAAGGGGGACGGCTGAAGCTTTCTTT. Amino acids: CASSVRGTAEAFF. The V and J genes are TRBV9 and TRBJ1-1, with a possible D match to TRBD1 (6 bases). The CDR3 is 13 amino acids. Germline loops: CDR1 SGDLS, CDR2 YYNGEE. Trimming removed 1 base from V and 6 bases from J, with 10 bases in between.

The V and J genes are TRBV27 and TRBJ1-1, with a tentative D call TRBD1 (6 bases). Germline V gene lookup returns CDR1 MNHEY and CDR2 SMNVEV (reference sequence). V was shortened by 7 bases and J by 0 bases, with 9 bases between the two germline ends. This CDR3 comprises 13 residues. The CDR3 DNA sequence: TGTGCCAGCACAACAGGGATGAACACTGAAGCTTTCTTT. It specifies CASTTGMNTEAFF.

This clone was observed a few times. This CDR3 is also generated by other DNA sequences in the sample. This chain joins TRBV7-9 and TRBJ2-2; 7 bases agree with TRBD1. The germline V gene has CDR1 SEHNR and CDR2 FQNEAQ (reference sequence). The CDR3 has 15 amino acids. V shed 1 base, J shed 1 base, and the junction held 0 bases outside the gene matches. The CDR3 sequence: CASSLGTGNTGELFF. The CDR3 nucleotides are TGTGCCAGCAGCTTAGGGACAGGGAACACCGGGGAGCTGTTTTTT.